The T cell receptor (beta chain) described here comes from a study of tumor-infiltrating lymphocytes in primary liver carcinoma. With regard to this clonotype: Antigen specificity is unknown. Relative to the germline gene, one junction end is altered; a read error may explain this.

Using a constant-region primer together with ProtoScript II reverse transcriptase, TCR beta cDNA was made from about 500 ng of total RNA. Three nested multiplex PCR rounds of slightly modified ARM-PCR generated TCR beta libraries. It was with TRBV1-TRBV30 forward primers and a C-beta reverse primer that the first two PCR rounds were run, at around 10 cycles each. TCRdb fed the multiplex PCR reads into MiXCR, producing one record per CDR3 protein. The table includes about 48,000 distinct CDR3 sequences, about 70% detected once. For each extraction, RNA and DNA were obtained together from approximately 20-30 mg of unsorted bulk tissue. Donors underwent surgery for histopathologically diagnosed primary liver carcinoma. Each tumor sample had over 90% viable tumor cells. General study results and limits: Presence in all five tumor regions was observed for only about 7.5-24% of top clones.

The CDR3 length is 18 residues. CDR1 is LGHNA and CDR2 is YNFKEQ in the germline V gene. This clonotype originated in a man aged 40-49 years with primary liver carcinoma and hepatitis B virus infection. The sequenced material came from liver tumor tissue from sampling region 3. Subset reported: tumor region T3, left-lateral pole. The V call is TRBV4-2, the J call TRBJ2-7; TRBD2 matches 7 bases. CDR3: CASNQGAVFGGAGYEQYF. DNA for the CDR3: TGTGCCAGCAACCAAGGGGCGGTTTTCGGGGGAGCGGGGTACGAGCAGTACTTC.